Shown below are 12 T cell receptor beta chains from a single sample sequenced in a study of blood T cell repertoires in COVID-19 (dated by TCRdb to about 2020). The protocol used for the library was the immunoSEQ multiplex PCR assay. This immuneACCESS table, as held by TCRdb, lists in-frame sequences with V and J called but not all clones. Of the missing ones, under half trace to an unresolved V gene in checked studies; the others have no known cause. A total of 150,000 to 200,000 clones appear in this sample, 70% to 80% of them only once. 15% to 20% of the sample belongs to the ten largest clones. The source material was PBMCs or T cells enriched from blood (not recorded which). These receptor sequences come from a woman aged 45-59 years who had recovered from COVID-19.

The rearrangement uses TRBV11-2 and TRBJ2-3, with 9 bases fitting TRBD2. Germline assignment: CDR1 SGHAT and CDR2 FQNNGV. The V and J ends lost 5 bases and 1 base, in that order; junction bases with no gene match: 10. The CDR3 is made up of 17 amino acids. The CDR3 DNA follows: TGTGCCAGCAGCAGAACGAGGTTAGCGGGGGGCACAGATACGCAGTATTTT. Translated, it gives CASSRTRLAGGTDTQYF.

V usage is TRBV6-5 and J usage is TRBJ2-5, with 9 bases that match TRBD2. In germline, CDR1 is MNHEY, CDR2 SVGAGI. V was pared by 8 bases and J by 5 bases, with 9 bases of the junction left unmatched. The CDR3 is 14 residues long. The CDR3 DNA sequence: TGTGCCAGCTCCCAGGCGGCGGGAGGGGAGACCCAGTACTTC. This sequence encodes CASSQAAGGETQYF.

The chain is built from TRBV5-4 and TRBJ2-7; 14 bases agree with TRBD2. The CDR3 runs 15 residues. CDR1 SGHNT and CDR2 YYREEE come from the germline V gene (reference sequence). V trimming: 5 bases; J trimming: 2 bases; junction bases outside the gene matches: 3. CDR3 amino acids: CASSGGLAGAYEQYF. CDR3 sequence (DNA): TGTGCCAGCAGTGGGGGACTAGCGGGAGCCTACGAGCAGTACTTC.

The genes are TRBV28 and TRBJ2-5; possibly TRBD2 for D (6 bases). Trimming shortened V by 5 bases and J by 5 bases, and 21 bases separated the two germline ends. Germline CDR1 is MDHEN and CDR2 is SYDVKM. The CDR3 loop spans 16 amino acids. This chain's CDR3 is CASSKNPGFGGETQYF. In DNA, the CDR3 is TGTGCCAGCAGTAAAAACCCGGGATTTGGAGGGGAGACCCAGTACTTC.

The table lists this clone with a count of one. The gene calls are TRBV4-3 and TRBJ2-3; D is undetermined. Germline loops: CDR1 LGHNA, CDR2 YSLEER. The V end was cut by 0 bases, the J end by 3 bases, with 7 bases between. The CDR3 contains 14 residues. In DNA form, the CDR3 reads TGCGCCAGCAGCCAAGATGTGAGGACAGATACGCAGTATTTT. As protein: CASSQDVRTDTQYF.

This clone appeared a few times. This chain links TRBV21-1 with TRBJ2-5; the D call TRBD1 from the table was never checked on the DNA. TRBV21-1 is reported as a pseudogene. The CDR3 is 16 residues long. The CDR3, as DNA: TGTGCCAGCAGCGTAACGGGACAGGGTCGACAAGAGACCCAGTACTTC. Translating it yields CASSVTGQGRQETQYF.

The J gene is TRBJ1-3, the V gene TRBV29-1; D unresolved. The germline V gene has CDR1 SQVTM and CDR2 ANQGSEA. This CDR3 comprises 14 residues. V gave up 7 bases and J gave up 0 bases, with 13 bases separating them. CDR3 nucleotide sequence: TGCAGCGGGGCCTTCCCAGGCTCTGGAAACACCATATATTTT. The encoded protein is CSGAFPGSGNTIYF.

Worth noting for this clone: The same CDR3 also results from other DNA sequences found in this sample. The V and J genes are TRBV5-1 and TRBJ1-1, with 11 bases matching TRBD1. Germline CDR1 is SGHRS and CDR2 is YFSETQ. Trimming took 4 bases from V and 4 from J; bases not matched to a gene: 3. There are 14 residues in the CDR3. As DNA, the CDR3 is TGCGCCAGCAGCCCCGGGACAGGGGGCACTGAAGCTTTCTTT. Amino acids: CASSPGTGGTEAFF.

The CDR3 region has the DNA TGTGCCAGCAGTTTAACCCCCATCCACCGGACAGGGTGGGATCAGCCCCAGCATTTT. Translating it yields CASSLTPIHRTGWDQPQHF. This chain uses TRBV27 with TRBJ1-5; 8 bases fit TRBD1. Germline lookup yields CDR1 MNHEY and CDR2 SMNVEV (reference sequence). CDR3 length: 19 residues. J gave up 5 bases and V 2 bases, and 17 bases lay outside the gene matches.

The gene calls are TRBV7-9 and TRBJ2-3, with a weak D call TRBD2 (6 bases). The CDR3 runs to 17 residues. Between the trimmed V and J ends, which lost 5 bases and 1 base, there was a span of 19 bases. Germline CDR1 is SEHNR and CDR2 is FQNEAQ (reference sequence). The CDR3 coding sequence is TGTGCCAGCAGCCCCACTAGCTTCGACGTCGGCACAGATACGCAGTATTTT. Its translation: CASSPTSFDVGTDTQYF.

The V and J genes are TRBV29-1 and TRBJ2-5; the D gene is possibly TRBD2 (6 bases). The length of the CDR3 is 14 residues. V lost 3 bases and J lost 2, with 13 bases in between. Germline-derived CDR1 and CDR2 are SQVTM and ANQGSEA. The CDR3 nucleotides read TGCAGCGTTGACACAGCGGGCATACAAGAGACCCAGTACTTC. It codes for CSVDTAGIQETQYF.

CDR3 in amino acids: CASSLIQGTGELFF. CDR3 DNA: TGTGCCAGCAGCTTGATACAGGGCACCGGGGAGCTGTTTTTT. The chain has TRBV11-2 and TRBJ2-2; D perhaps matches TRBD1 (6 bases). V lost 3 bases and J lost 4, with 9 bases in between. The CDR3 length is 14 residues. Germline CDR1 is SGHAT and CDR2 is FQNNGV.